The source of this TCR beta chain is a study of blood T cell repertoires in COVID-19. As for this clone: This specimen includes other DNA sequences encoding the same CDR3.

The data were produced by immunoSEQ multiplex PCR, yet TCRdb's version contains in-frame clones alone and is incomplete. The repertoire includes under 250,000 clones, about nine tenths of them detected once, and less than 3.5% sits in the top ten. This TCR came from a woman aged 55-75 years with acute or convalescent COVID-19. The sequencing input was peripheral blood.

The CDR3 protein is CASSPTGGNTEAFF. Here the CDR3 DNA reads TGTGCCAGCTCACCAACAGGGGGGAACACTGAAGCTTTCTTT. The chain joins TRBV18 to TRBJ1-1; the match to TRBD1 covers 8 bases. Trimming at V came to 2 bases and at J to 1 base, leaving 0 bases not matched to a gene. The CDR3 covers 14 residues. Germline assignment: CDR1 KGHSH and CDR2 LQKENI. The whole variable domain, filled in from reference TRBV18 and TRBJ1-1, reads NAGVMQNPRHLVRRRGQEARLRCSPMKGHSHVYWYRQLPEEGLKFMVYLQKENIIDESGMPKERFSAEFPKEGPSILRIQQVVRGDSAAYFCASSPTGGNTEAFFGQGTRLTVV.